This T cell receptor (beta chain) was sequenced for a study of blood T cells in healthy people across ages. No fewer than 6.5 million PBMCs went into each sample. V lost 5 bases to trimming and J lost 7 bases; unmatched junction nucleotides: 9. The CDR3 runs to 13 residues. In germline, CDR1 is GTSNPN, CDR2 SVGIG (reference sequence). Combining a sample-barcoded 5' primer with a J-beta primer mix, a second PCR ran for 7 to 11 cycles. Researchers report that a template-switch adaptor with 12 random nucleotides tagged each cDNA molecule. MiXCR was run by TCRdb on the 5' RACE reads, yielding one entry per CDR3 protein. The repertoire holds some 1.4 million distinct CDR3 sequences, with about 43% as singletons.

Material for sequencing was blood. The receptor was isolated from a woman between 18 and 29 years old in good health. This chain joins TRBV30 and TRBJ2-7, with 9 bases aligning to TRBD2. CDR3 in DNA: TGTGCCTGGTCGGGACTAGCCTCAAAGGAGCAGTACTTC. Translated, it gives CAWSGLASKEQYF.